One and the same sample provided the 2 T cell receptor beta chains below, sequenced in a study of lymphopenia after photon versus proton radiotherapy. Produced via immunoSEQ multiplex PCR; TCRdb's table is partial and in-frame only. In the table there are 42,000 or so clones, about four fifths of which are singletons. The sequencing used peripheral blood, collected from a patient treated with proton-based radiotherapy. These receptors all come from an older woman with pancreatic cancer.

This CDR3 is CASSSLDRAGSYGYTF. The CDR3 nucleotides read TGTGCCAGCAGTTCTCTCGACAGGGCGGGTAGTTATGGCTACACCTTC. The genes are TRBV28 and TRBJ1-2; 7 nucleotides agree with TRBD1. V lost 4 bases to trimming and J lost 5 bases; unmatched junction nucleotides: 13. The CDR3 is 16 residues long. Germline CDR1 reads MDHEN; CDR2 reads SYDVKM.

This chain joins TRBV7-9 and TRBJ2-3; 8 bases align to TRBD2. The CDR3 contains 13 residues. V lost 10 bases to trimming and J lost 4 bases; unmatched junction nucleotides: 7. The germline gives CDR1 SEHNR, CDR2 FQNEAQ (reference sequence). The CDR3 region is CATYELAADTQYF. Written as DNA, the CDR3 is TGTGCCACCTACGAACTAGCGGCAGATACGCAGTATTTT.